The 2 T cell receptor beta chains below all came from one sample that was sequenced in a study of persistence of HIV-infected CD4 T cells. These receptors have no identified antigens. The immunoSEQ assay was version 4, run in survey mode. Profiling relied on immunoSEQ multiplex PCR, and the TCRdb table lists in-frame clones only, not all of them. The data hold over 35,000 clones, with around 90% observed a single time. Cells were stimulated nonspecifically with anti-CD3/anti-CD28 magnetic beads. CD4+ T cells upregulating both CD40 ligand and CD69 were sorted as responding cells. The source material was CD4+ T cells sorted from PBMCs after roughly 18-hour stimulation, sampled from a patient who received antiretroviral therapy. These receptors were obtained from an adult man with HIV who was CMV-seropositive.

V gene TRBV19 combines with J gene TRBJ2-3, with D unclear. Trimming shortened V by 0 bases and J by 3 bases, and 4 bases separated the two germline ends. Germline V gives CDR1 LNHDA, CDR2 SQIVND (reference sequence). The CDR3 sequence is 13 residues long. In nucleotides, the CDR3 is TGTGCCAGTAGTATAGAGAGTACAGATACGCAGTATTTT. Protein product: CASSIESTDTQYF. Filled out from reference TRBV19 and TRBJ2-3, the complete variable domain reads DGGITQSPKYLFRKEGQNVTLSCEQNLNHDAMYWYRQDPGQGLRLIYYSQIVNDFQKGDIAEGYSVSREKKESFPLTVTSAQKNPTAFYLCASSIESTDTQYFGPGTRLTVL.

The chain is built from TRBV21-1 and TRBJ1-4. TRBV21-1 has pseudogene status. The CDR3 runs 12 residues. CDR3 in DNA: TGTGCCAGCAGAAGCGTGAATGAAAAACTGTTTTTT. It is translated as CASRSVNEKLFF.